The 19 T cell receptor beta chains reported below all come from one sample, sequenced in a study of blood T cell repertoires in COVID-19. Produced via immunoSEQ multiplex PCR; TCRdb's table is partial and in-frame only. Of around 260,000 clones in the sample, roughly 92% were seen once. Material: peripheral blood. These receptors came from a woman between 25 and 40 years old with COVID-19, enrolled during active disease.

This clone was detected ten times or more. The V gene is TRBV10-3, the J gene TRBJ1-6, with TRBD1 identical over 10 bases. There are 12 residues in the CDR3. From germline, CDR1 is ENHRY and CDR2 SYGVKD. The V gene end was trimmed by 8 bases and the J gene end by 11 bases; junction bases not matched to a gene: 3. The CDR3 here is CAIGDRGAPLHF. The CDR3 nucleotides read TGTGCCATCGGGGACAGGGGAGCACCCCTCCACTTT.

The chain couples TRBV7-9 to TRBJ1-2; D gene ambiguous. The CDR3 consists of 15 residues. V was clipped by 5 bases and J by 8 bases, with 21 bases between them. Germline lookup yields CDR1 SEHNR and CDR2 FQNEAQ (reference sequence). In DNA form, the CDR3 reads TGTGCCAGCAGCGACGCGTCTCTAAGAGGCTACGGCTACACCTTC. Residues: CASSDASLRGYGYTF.

V is TRBV5-1 and J is TRBJ2-7, with TRBD2 matching over 10 bases. The CDR3 runs 14 residues. Germline assignment: CDR1 SGHRS and CDR2 YFSETQ. The ends lost 5 bases at V and 2 bases at J; junction bases unmatched: 4. CDR3 sequence (DNA): TGCGCCAGCAGAGGACTAGCGGAGACCTACGAGCAGTACTTC. It codes for CASRGLAETYEQYF.

The chain's CDR3 is CASNNRDRASYEQYF. The CDR3 DNA sequence: TGTGCCAGCAACAACCGGGACAGGGCCTCCTACGAGCAGTACTTC. This chain uses TRBV6-5 with TRBJ2-7; 9 bases fit TRBD1. J gave up 0 bases and V 7 bases, and 7 bases lay outside the gene matches. The V gene's germline CDR1 is MNHEY and CDR2 SVGAGI. There are 15 residues in the CDR3.

V is TRBV21-1 and J is TRBJ2-1; the DNA was not compared with TRBD2, the D call given in the table. TRBV21-1 is shown as a pseudogene. The CDR3 runs to 14 residues. CDR3 region: CASPVSGAYNEQFF. The CDR3 DNA sequence: TGTGCCAGCCCTGTCAGCGGGGCCTACAATGAGCAGTTCTTC.

The CDR3 protein is CASSESGLGGGYTF. As DNA, the CDR3 is TGTGCCAGCAGTGAATCAGGTCTGGGGGGTGGCTACACCTTC. This sequence joins TRBV25-1 and TRBJ1-2; possibly TRBD1 for D (5 bases). The CDR3 has 14 residues. The germline V gene encodes CDR1 MGHDK and CDR2 SYGVNS. V was pared by 1 base and J by 7 bases, with 13 bases between.

CDR3 DNA sequence: TGTGCCAGCAGTCCAGGGGATATTAACAATCAGCCCCAGCATTTT. Protein: CASSPGDINNQPQHF. The rearrangement joins TRBV5-5 to TRBJ1-5, with D possibly being TRBD1 (6 bases). Germline V lookup: CDR1 SGHKS, CDR2 YYEKEE (reference sequence). CDR3 size: 15 residues. V was shortened by 5 bases and J by 3 bases, with 15 bases between the two germline ends.

This rearrangement joins TRBV29-1 to TRBJ1-1; no clear D. The CDR3 totals 13 residues. Germline assignment: CDR1 SQVTM and CDR2 ANQGSEA. V was clipped by 4 bases and J by 0 bases, with 9 bases between them. CDR3 nucleotides: TGCAGCGTTGTTGGCCCCATGAACACTGAAGCTTTCTTT. Amino acids: CSVVGPMNTEAFF. The full variable domain, in which reference TRBV29-1 and TRBJ1-1 provide the parts outside the CDR3, is SAVISQKPSRDICQRGTSLTIQCQVDSQVTMMFWYRQQPGQSLTLIATANQGSEATYESGFVIDKFPISRPNLTFSTLTVSNMSPEDSSIYLCSVVGPMNTEAFFGQGTRLTVV.

This chain links TRBV6-5 with TRBJ2-7; D may be TRBD1 (5 bases). This CDR3 is built from 15 residues. Deletions cut 6 bases from V and 4 bases from J, with 19 bases between. Germline assignment: CDR1 MNHEY and CDR2 SVGAGI. The DNA for the CDR3 is TGTGCCAGCAGCCTCGATCCAGGGAATTGGTACGAGCAGTACTTC. The encoded protein is CASSLDPGNWYEQYF.

The V call is TRBV12-3 or TRBV12-4, the J call TRBJ1-1, with D uncertain. Trimming took 5 bases from V and 1 from J, leaving 8 bases between them. This CDR3 has 13 residues. CDR3 coding DNA: TGTGCCAGCAGTACAGAGAAGAACACTGAAGCTTTCTTT. Translation gives CASSTEKNTEAFF.

The chain joins TRBV6-1 to TRBJ2-7, with D perhaps TRBD1 (5 bases). This CDR3 is built from 14 residues. With 2 bases removed from V and 2 bases from J, the gap between germline ends came to 10 bases. Germline V gives CDR1 MNHNS, CDR2 SASEGT. The CDR3 loop is CASSERRGTYEQYF. The CDR3 nucleotides read TGTGCCAGCAGTGAACGAAGGGGAACCTACGAGCAGTACTTC.

The CDR3 spells CASSTDRAKNQPQHF. The CDR3 bases are TGTGCCAGCAGCACGGACAGGGCGAAAAATCAGCCCCAGCATTTT. The chain employs TRBV7-9 and TRBJ1-5, with 8 bases that match TRBD1. The CDR3 has 15 residues. The V gene's germline CDR1 is SEHNR and CDR2 FQNEAQ (reference sequence). With 5 bases clipped from V and 4 bases from J, the junction kept 7 bases outside the gene matches.

The CDR3 sequence: CASSPRTDRTEAFF. CDR3 coding DNA: TGTGCCAGCTCACCACGGACTGATCGCACTGAAGCTTTCTTT. The chain uses TRBV18 and TRBJ1-1; D is uncertain. V lost 1 base, J lost 4 bases, and 10 bases lay in between. CDR3 length equals 14 residues. Germline-derived CDR1 and CDR2 are KGHSH and LQKENI.

The CDR3 here is CASREKQTGNYGYTF. CDR3 bases: TGTGCCAGCAGGGAAAAACAGACAGGGAACTATGGCTACACCTTC. The rearrangement links TRBV27 to TRBJ1-2, with 7 bases fitting TRBD1. The CDR3 runs 15 residues. Trimming cost V 6 bases and J 2 bases; bases outside gene matches: 9. Germline lookup yields CDR1 MNHEY and CDR2 SMNVEV (reference sequence).

This clone has just a few counts. The CDR3 here is CASSIGGTNEKLFF. The CDR3 DNA is TGCGCCAGCAGCATCGGCGGGACTAATGAAAAACTGTTTTTT. V is TRBV5-1 and J is TRBJ1-4; D remains unclear. Between the trimmed V and J ends, which lost 4 bases and 2 bases, there was a span of 9 bases. The CDR3 has 14 amino acids. Germline CDR1 and CDR2: SGHRS and YFSETQ.

The V call is TRBV18, the J call TRBJ1-1; no definite D call. V lost 2 bases, J lost 0 bases, and 19 bases lay in between. The germline V gene encodes CDR1 KGHSH and CDR2 LQKENI. This CDR3 is 18 amino acids long. The CDR3, as DNA: TGTGCCAGCTCACCAAACTCGGCAGTTACAGATATGAACACTGAAGCTTTCTTT. It yields the protein CASSPNSAVTDMNTEAFF.

This chain links TRBV27 with TRBJ2-5; D possibly corresponds to TRBD2 (5 bases). Germline loops: CDR1 MNHEY, CDR2 SMNVEV (reference sequence). The V and J ends lost 6 bases and 4 bases respectively, with 12 bases between them. The CDR3 is made up of 13 amino acids. The CDR3 reads CASSRTERETQYF. CDR3 in DNA: TGTGCCAGCAGCCGGACTGAGAGAGAGACCCAGTACTTC.

The rearrangement uses TRBV28 and TRBJ1-1; 8 bases match TRBD1. Germline V gene sequence: CDR1 MDHEN, CDR2 SYDVKM. The CDR3 has 14 amino acids. V shed 3 bases, J shed 10 bases, and the junction held 10 bases outside the gene matches. CDR3 loop: CASSLQTRTGRAFF. The CDR3 DNA reads TGTGCCAGCAGTTTGCAAACCCGGACAGGGAGAGCTTTCTTT.

The chain recombines TRBV7-2 with TRBJ2-7; D perhaps matches TRBD2 (6 bases). The CDR3 contains 13 residues. CDR1 is SGHTA, CDR2 FQGNSA, per germline. The V and J ends lost 3 bases and 4 bases respectively, with 10 bases between them. This CDR3 is CASSFRDLYEQYF. The CDR3 nucleotides read TGTGCCAGCAGCTTCAGGGACTTATACGAGCAGTACTTC.